This T cell receptor (beta chain) was identified in a study of shared clonotypes between healthy human individuals. Within Nashville, Tennessee resided all donors, each a Caucasian adult. Approximately 100 million PBMCs per unsorted sample were used for genomic DNA. Trimming pared 0 bases from V and 0 bases from J, leaving 7 bases between. This CDR3 comprises 15 residues. Germline values: CDR1 SGDLS, CDR2 YYNGEE. Under the authors' procedure: Junction-only sequences produced by ImmunoSEQ had no quality scores, so filtering differed. The table came from immunoSEQ multiplex PCR; TCRdb's copy has only in-frame clones and leaves some out. V and J calls and clone size are those listed in that table; D and trimming were worked out from the DNA. The sample holds about 490,000 clones, 60% to 80% seen once.

The rearrangement joins TRBV9 to TRBJ2-1; D is unresolved. The receptor was derived from a woman aged 40 to 55 in good health. Some clones in this sample may be carry-over from other donors' samples. The sample taken for sequencing was PBMCs. This chain's CDR3 is CASSVGRFSYNEQFF. In DNA form, the CDR3 reads TGTGCCAGCAGCGTAGGGCGGTTCTCCTACAATGAGCAGTTCTTC.